This TCR beta chain was documented in a study of T cells in Graves' hyperthyroidism and ophthalmopathy. Amplification of TCR beta CDR3 regions used RNA as the template. First-round RT-PCR of the TCR CDR3 relied on the HTBI primer set. TCRdb analysed the multiplex PCR reads with MiXCR anew, one entry per CDR3 protein. The data contain approximately 700,000 distinct CDR3 sequences, approximately 42% of them singletons. CDR1 and CDR2 (germline): SGHRS, YFSETQ. CDR3 length: 14 amino acids. V lost 4 bases and J 2 bases, leaving 7 bases between the germline ends. This clonotype was detected ten times or more.

This chain connects TRBV5-1 to TRBJ1-6; D uncertain. The sample was peripheral blood or thyroid tissue (not recorded which). The source is an adult man with Graves' disease, either hyperthyroidism or ophthalmopathy (not recorded which). The CDR3: CASSGGTYNSPLHF. The CDR3 region has the DNA TGCGCCAGCAGCGGAGGCACCTATAATTCACCCCTCCACTTT.